The 9 T cell receptor beta chains below come from one sample, sequenced in a study of shared T cell receptors in the human thymus. Here immunoSEQ multiplex PCR was the method, and the copy in TCRdb shows in-frame clones only, minus some. The repertoire holds some 660,000 clones, around 87% seen once, with 0.0094% in the top ten. A further study also used this sample, focusing on human thymus T cells.

The specimen was thymocytes. The source is a boy younger than two with a congenital heart defect.

The chain uses TRBV6-5 and TRBJ1-1, with D possibly being TRBD1 (5 bases). Germline assignment: CDR1 MNHEY and CDR2 SVGAGI. CDR3 length equals 16 residues. Deletions cut 2 bases from V and 1 base from J, with 14 bases between. CDR3 residues: CASSYSHGGGNTEAFF. In DNA form, the CDR3 reads TGTGCCAGCAGTTACAGCCATGGGGGGGGGAACACTGAAGCTTTCTTT.

The chain recombines TRBV10-1 with TRBJ2-2; 11 positions agree with TRBD2. V lost 3 bases, J lost 6 bases, and 6 bases stayed unmatched. CDR1 and CDR2 (germline): WNHNN, SYGVQD (reference sequence). The CDR3 length is 16 residues. CDR3 loop: CASSDPGLAGAGELFF. DNA of the CDR3: TGCGCCAGCAGTGACCCCGGACTAGCGGGTGCCGGGGAGCTGTTTTTT.

The V gene is TRBV10-2, the J gene TRBJ2-1; 8 positions match TRBD2. Germline lookup yields CDR1 WSHSY and CDR2 SAAADI. The junction had 2 bases not matched to a gene; V was cut back by 0 bases and J by 7 bases. The CDR3 loop spans 14 amino acids. This CDR3 is CASSESGGGNEQFF. The CDR3 DNA is TGCGCCAGCAGTGAGTCGGGCGGGGGGAATGAGCAGTTCTTC.

In this sample, this clone turned up once. The V and J genes are TRBV12-5 and TRBJ1-2, with unresolved D. Trimming cost V 2 bases and J 1 base, with 17 bases left between them. Germline V gene lookup returns CDR1 LGHNT and CDR2 FRNRAP. This CDR3 spans 17 amino acids. The CDR3 coding sequence is TGTGCTAGTGGTTTGTACCTGAGCGGGAGGCTTAACTATGGCTACACCTTC. Its translation is CASGLYLSGRLNYGYTF.

V and J are TRBV28 and TRBJ2-2, with TRBD2 as a possible D gene (6 bases). The germline CDR1 and CDR2 sequences are MDHEN and SYDVKM. This CDR3 is 13 amino acids long. Deletions cut 5 bases from V and 7 bases from J, with 11 bases between. In DNA, the CDR3 is TGTGCCAGCAGTGCCGGCGGGAACGGGGAGCTGTTTTTT. Translated, it gives CASSAGGNGELFF.

DNA for the CDR3: TGTGCCAGCAGCCCGGGACTGAGCGAAAAACTGTTTTTT. It codes for CASSPGLSEKLFF. This chain links TRBV5-6 with TRBJ1-4, with a tentative D call TRBD1 (5 bases). Trimming pared 4 bases from V and 8 bases from J, leaving 12 bases between. The germline CDR1 and CDR2 sequences are SGHDT and YYEEEE. This CDR3 spans 13 amino acids.

The chain uses TRBV14 and TRBJ1-2; TRBD1 agrees at 7 bases. Trimming took 5 bases from V and 1 from J; bases not matched to a gene: 16. Germline V lookup: CDR1 SGHDN, CDR2 FVKESK. CDR3 length: 18 amino acids. CDR3 residues: CASSARGRTGRGNYGYTF. DNA of the CDR3: TGTGCCAGCAGCGCCAGAGGTCGGACAGGCCGGGGTAACTATGGCTACACCTTC.

This chain joins TRBV30 and TRBJ2-7, with 8 bases fitting TRBD2. Trimming took 4 bases from V and 3 from J; bases not matched to a gene: 11. The CDR3 consists of 15 residues. Per germline, CDR1 GTSNPN and CDR2 SVGIG (reference sequence). The CDR3 region has the DNA TGTGCCTGGAACCCGGCCGGACTAGCCCTCTACGAGCAGTACTTC. As protein: CAWNPAGLALYEQYF.

The chain is built from TRBV27 and TRBJ2-7; D unclear. Germline V lookup: CDR1 MNHEY, CDR2 SMNVEV (reference sequence). CDR3 length equals 15 residues. V dropped 0 bases and J dropped 0 bases, with 9 bases sitting between them. The CDR3 protein is CASSLSWWSSYEQYF. CDR3 coding DNA: TGTGCCAGCAGTTTATCCTGGTGGAGCTCCTACGAGCAGTACTTC.